This TCR beta chain was recorded in a study of shared clonotypes between healthy human individuals (dated by TCRdb to between 2020 and 2021). Some background on the complete study: A few men and a couple of women, aged 18 to 49 years, made up the cohort. For each donor, three plates each were used for CD4 naive and CD4 memory, two plates were used for CD8 naive, and one plate was used for CD8 memory. To estimate repertoire size and how much clonotype sharing occurs between individuals, the study deeply sequenced the blood TCR repertoires of several healthy adults. To increase sequencing depth and limit assay-specific biases, different laboratories used diverse techniques to prepare libraries and sequence TCR repertoires. Between about 0.8 and 9 billion PBMCs per donor were obtained by leukapheresis.

Using the deep immunoSEQ assay, TCR CDR3 regions were amplified from genomic DNA by multiplex PCR. Extracted genomic DNA from each cell subset was spread evenly across all wells of several immunoSEQ 96-well plates, with each plate serving as a replicate. For sorted subsets, each replicate PCR was loaded with roughly 200 ng genomic DNA, equivalent to 30,000 or so T cell genomes. The purified libraries were quantified using a Qubit 3.0 fluorometer, sized with a Bioanalyzer 2100, and then quantified again using the KAPA Library Quantification kit. Each immunoSEQ 96-well plate was sequenced on its own single-read 150-cycle Illumina NextSeq 550 flow cell. Processing in the source paper ran as follows. The immunoSEQ output contained only junctional sequences without quality scores, so filtering could not match that applied to full-length reads. To assign V/J genes and CDR3, sequences were annotated against IMGT germline references using PyIR, a Python wrapper for IgBLAST v1.9. Reads were filtered out if the reads had weak V/J assignments (E-value above 1e-6), no CDR3, stop codons, out-of-frame junctions, or ambiguous translated residues. V3J clonotypes were defined as sequences sharing an identical inferred V gene, J gene, and CDR3 amino acid sequence. Percentage overlap between repertoires was computed as shared unique clonotypes divided by the size of the smaller repertoire. RTK rarefaction, the Chao1 estimator, and Recon v2.1 estimates of unobserved clonotypes were used to assess repertoire richness. OLGA was used to compute generation probabilities for all TCRbeta clonotypes that the gDNA method yielded from a few donors. TCRdb's version of the immuneACCESS table is confined to in-frame rearrangements and falls short of the full clone set. An unresolved V gene accounts for under half of the shortfall where checked; the remainder is of unknown origin. Clone size and the V and J calls come from that table; the DNA yielded D and trimming. This sample gives about 2,100,000 clones in total; 90% to 95% of them show up just once. Clones ranked in the top ten supply under 2% of the sample.

For the CD8 naive samples, CD45RO-negative cells were positively selected for CCR7, yielding a CD45RA+CCR7+ population from which TemRA cells were excluded. Healthy HIV-negative adults with no recently reported acute infections or vaccinations were included as donors. Only Caucasian adults living in Nashville, Tennessee, USA were represented among the donors. Blood was obtained by leukapheresis, after which PBMCs were separated by Ficoll-Histopaque density gradient centrifugation and cryopreserved in liquid nitrogen vapor phase. Analytical flow cytometry was used to check the purity and quantity of each magnetically sorted T cell population. Genomic DNA was isolated from each sorted fraction and quantified by UV absorbance on a Nanodrop 2000c. The CDR3 goes from the cysteine to the phenylalanine over 16 residues. Kept here is only the CDR3 DNA, which spans 48 bases and is read in frame from base 1. From the germline V gene, CDR1 is SGDLS and CDR2 is YYNGEE. V is cut back by 3 bases and J by 4 bases, with 8 bases in the junction unmatched.

In regard to this clone: Its recognized antigen is unknown. No base quality values were provided; no much bigger clone lies one nucleotide off.

The study at large found these results: Compared with non-shared clonotypes, clonotypes shared by all four sorted-subset donors had higher generation probabilities. Sampling was restricted to blood, and TCR repertoires in tissues likely differ from the TCR repertoires found in blood. Sharing across a handful of donors was observed for around 5% of naive CD4, under 4% of naive CD8, over 2% of memory CD4, and over 0.3% of memory CD8 clonotypes. Even with the large sequencing depth, rarefaction of the sorted-subset datasets indicated that sequencing was incomplete. Because the study included only a small number of donors, the genetic and exposure-history diversity represented was limited. Pairwise subsampling indicated that sequencing depth was expected to affect the degree of clonotype sharing among donors. Larger estimated clonotype richness was generally found for naive subsets than for memory subsets.

The sequence was obtained from a man aged 18 to 30 in good health. Some clones in this sample may be carry-over from other donors' samples. The sample consisted of naive CD8+ T cells from PBMCs. The sample's cell subset or site label, decoded: CD45RA+CCR7+. The sequence is built from TRBV9 and TRBJ1-3, with TRBD1 matching 9 junction bases. The CDR3 has the sequence CASSAAGTGRGNTIYF. The sequenced DNA is TGTGCCAGCAGCGCCGCCGGGACAGGGAGAGGAAACACCATATATTTT.